A single sample gave rise to the 13 T cell receptor beta chains below, sequenced in a study of blood T cell repertoires in COVID-19. The data were produced by immunoSEQ multiplex PCR, yet TCRdb's version contains in-frame clones alone and is incomplete. This table has approximately 50,000 clones, more than 80% appearing once. The sequenced sample consisted of peripheral blood. The receptors shown here come from a man between 60 and 75 years old with acute or convalescent COVID-19.

The gene calls are TRBV4-2 and TRBJ1-3; maybe TRBD1 (5 bases). V lost 1 base to trimming and J lost 4 bases, with 14 bases between them. Germline V gene lookup returns CDR1 LGHNA and CDR2 YNFKEQ. The CDR3 covers 16 residues. The CDR3 reads CASSQGDRQPGNTIYF. The CDR3 DNA reads TGTGCCAGCAGCCAAGGGGATCGACAGCCAGGAAACACCATATATTTT.

This clone appeared a single time. This chain joins TRBV6-1 and TRBJ2-7, with 10 bases aligning to TRBD2. Germline-derived CDR1 and CDR2 are MNHNS and SASEGT. V shed 3 bases, J shed 6 bases, and the junction held 8 bases outside the gene matches. This CDR3 spans 15 amino acids. The CDR3 sequence is CASSDWSSGGREQYF. CDR3 nucleotides: TGTGCCAGCAGTGATTGGAGTAGCGGGGGGCGCGAGCAGTACTTC.

This chain links TRBV4-1 with TRBJ1-6; 8 nucleotides agree with TRBD1. Germline V gene lookup returns CDR1 MGHRA and CDR2 YSYEKL. V trimming: 1 base; J trimming: 7 bases; junction bases outside the gene matches: 6. This CDR3 has 16 amino acids. CDR3 sequence (DNA): TGCGCCAGCAGCCAAGCCCCACAGGGGGACAATTCACCCCTCCACTTT. Translating gives CASSQAPQGDNSPLHF.

The chain is built from TRBV5-6 and TRBJ1-2; 8 positions agree with TRBD1. With 2 bases clipped from V and 2 bases from J, the junction kept 5 bases outside the gene matches. Germline CDR1 SGHDT, CDR2 YYEEEE. The CDR3 has 15 residues. CDR3: CASSFGQGKNYGYTF. CDR3 DNA: TGTGCCAGCAGCTTCGGACAGGGAAAAAACTATGGCTACACCTTC.

The J gene is TRBJ2-1, the V gene TRBV27; 8 bases align to TRBD1. Germline trimming cut 8 bases from V and 8 bases from J; bases unmatched to any gene: 11. Germline lookup yields CDR1 MNHEY and CDR2 SMNVEV (reference sequence). The CDR3 runs to 14 residues. In DNA form, the CDR3 reads TGTGCCAGCGGGGACAGGTCCGTGTATGATGAGCAGTTCTTC. This codes for CASGDRSVYDEQFF.

This clone was counted a few times. This sequence joins TRBV10-1 and TRBJ2-1; D remains unclear. CDR3 size: 13 residues. The germline V gene encodes CDR1 WNHNN and CDR2 SYGVQD (reference sequence). V was clipped by 2 bases and J by 4 bases, with 6 bases between them. The chain's CDR3 is CASSEQVYNEQFF. The CDR3 coding sequence is TGCGCCAGCAGTGAGCAGGTGTACAATGAGCAGTTCTTC.

The rearrangement joins TRBV6-6 to TRBJ2-2; TRBD2 is a possible D gene (6 bases). The germline V gene has CDR1 MNHNY and CDR2 SVGAGI (reference sequence). The V and J ends lost 6 bases and 6 bases respectively, with 17 bases between them. The CDR3 contains 15 residues. The CDR3 DNA is TGTGCCAGCAGCTTTATTCTAGCGTCCGCCGGGGAGCTGTTTTTT. Amino acids: CASSFILASAGELFF.

This clone occurred once. The chain employs TRBV19 and TRBJ1-5; 10 nucleotides agree with TRBD1. The germline V gene has CDR1 LNHDA and CDR2 SQIVND (reference sequence). The CDR3 is made up of 22 amino acids. V shed 4 bases, J shed 0 bases, and the junction held 21 bases outside the gene matches. The CDR3 DNA follows: TGTGCCAGTAGTACCTCGACAGATTTCCGGGACAGGGGCCCGGGTAGCAATCAGCCCCAGCATTTT. Its translation is CASSTSTDFRDRGPGSNQPQHF.

The chain is built from TRBV11-2 and TRBJ2-2; 7 positions agree with TRBD1. Per the germline V gene, CDR1 is SGHAT and CDR2 is FQNNGV. After removal of 5 bases from V and 6 bases from J, the junction contained 12 bases not matched to a gene. CDR3 length: 16 residues. DNA of the CDR3: TGTGCCAGCAGCCCCCGGACAGGCTCCTTGCCCGGGGAGCTGTTTTTT. This sequence encodes CASSPRTGSLPGELFF.

The chain combines TRBV5-4 with TRBJ1-5; possibly TRBD1 for D (5 bases). This CDR3 has 16 residues. The germline CDR1 and CDR2 sequences are SGHNT and YYREEE (reference sequence). Trimming took off 10 bases at V and 1 base at J, with 21 bases between the two ends. The CDR3 DNA follows: TGTGCCGGCTCCAGTGGGGGGGGGTTAAGCAATCAGCCCCAGCATTTT. It yields the protein CAGSSGGGLSNQPQHF.

The chain links TRBV2 to TRBJ2-7, with 10 bases fitting TRBD2. With V trimmed by 5 bases and J by 4 bases, 8 bases remained unmatched. CDR3 length equals 15 residues. The germline CDR1 and CDR2 sequences are SNHLY and FYNNEI. For the CDR3, the DNA is TGTGCCAGCAGTCCGAGCGGGAGGGCCGGGTACGAGCAGTACTTC. Translation gives CASSPSGRAGYEQYF.

This clone appeared once. The J gene is TRBJ1-2, the V gene TRBV6-2 or TRBV6-3, with D perhaps matching TRBD1 (6 bases). V shed 0 bases and J shed 8 bases, with 16 bases lying between them. CDR1 is MNHEY, CDR2 SVGEGT, per germline. CDR3 length: 15 amino acids. This CDR3 reads CASSYSAGAVDGYTF. CDR3 nucleotide sequence: TGTGCCAGCAGTTACTCAGCGGGGGCGGTAGACGGCTACACCTTC.

The V call is TRBV5-1, the J call TRBJ2-1; a weak D match, TRBD1 (6 bases). The V end lost 0 bases, the J end lost 3 bases, and 10 bases lay between the germline ends. CDR1 is SGHRS, CDR2 YFSETQ, per germline. The CDR3 extends over 15 amino acids. CDR3 in DNA: TGCGCCAGCAGCTTGGATGGGGGACACTACAATGAGCAGTTCTTC. This gives the protein CASSLDGGHYNEQFF.